The following is a T cell receptor beta chain sequence with its context. Its specificity is unknown. The V and J ends lost 1 base and 1 base respectively, with 4 bases between them. The CDR3 loop spans 13 amino acids. Germline V lookup: CDR1 SGHTA, CDR2 FQGNSA. These data belong to a study of cytomegalovirus exposure and HLA in healthy donors. Turning to the study itself: Both the roughly 120 validation repertoires and the approximately 620 first-cohort repertoires used the same platform, as reported by a later analysis.

TCRdb's table, derived via immunoSEQ multiplex PCR, lists solely in-frame clones and lacks some. This repertoire shows 150,000 to 200,000 clones, about 96% found once; its top ten account for about 0.89%. General study results and limits: Overall, some 160 TCR beta chains were annotated as cytomegalovirus-associated. Confirmation was obtained in vitro that three CMV-associated chains are specific for CMV antigens. Most TCR sequences were uncommon, yet certain public TCRs appeared in many donors.

The chain carries TRBV7-2 and TRBJ1-2; D is unclear. The TCR comes from a woman younger than 35 in good health and CMV-seronegative. The sequencing input was PBMCs. The CDR3 loop reads CASSLVGNYGYTF. In DNA, the CDR3 is TGTGCCAGCAGCTTAGTCGGTAACTATGGCTACACCTTC.